This T cell receptor beta chain is drawn from a study of tumor and adjacent non-tumor tissue in lung cancer. The library came from three nested PCR rounds adapted from ARM-PCR protocols. MiXCR, applied by TCRdb to the multiplex PCR reads, yields one record per CDR3 protein. The sample has tens of thousands of distinct CDR3 sequences, 80% seen once; the top ten hold about an eighth. Turning to this clonotype: Being one base from a much bigger clone, this may be a read error.

RNA was extracted from bulk tissue without any cell sorting. Between August and November 2014, newly diagnosed, chemotherapy-naive lung cancer patients underwent thoracic surgery in China. Germline loops: CDR1 MDHEN, CDR2 SYDVKM. Trimming took off 7 bases at V and 5 bases at J, with 11 bases between the two ends. There are 12 residues in the CDR3. The chain joins TRBV28 to TRBJ1-2, with D perhaps matching TRBD1 (5 bases). The sequenced material came from lung tumor tissue. This clonotype was sampled from a woman aged 45-65 years with non-small cell lung cancer. CDR3 in amino acids: CASNTRGYGYTF. Written as DNA, the CDR3 is TGTGCCAGCAATACAAGGGGTTATGGCTACACCTTC.